This is a list of T cell receptor beta chains from one sample in a study of cytomegalovirus exposure and HLA in healthy donors. Clones were read by immunoSEQ multiplex PCR, and TCRdb kept only the in-frame ones, dropping some. The data show 120,000 or so clones, over 70% seen once. The specimen was PBMCs. The receptors come from a man aged 18 to 30 in good health and CMV-seropositive. Each CDR3 is given with its conserved first and last residue. The D gene is left open where the match is weak. Size tells how often a clone was seen (once, few, many) or the class of an expanded clone, and some rows leave it out.

V	J	size	D	DNA	CDR3
TRBV7-2	TRBJ2-7	NA	NA	TGTGCCAGCAGCTCTTACCTTCAGGGCAAGTACTTC	CASSSYLQGKYF
TRBV29-1	TRBJ2-7	NA	NA	TGCAGCGTTGCCAGGAACTACGAGCAGTACTTC	CSVARNYEQYF
TRBV5-5	TRBJ2-7	NA	TRBD1	TGTGCCAGCAGCTTGGGGACAGGGAGTGACTACGAGCAGTACTTC	CASSLGTGSDYEQYF
TRBV4-1	TRBJ2-3	NA	TRBD2	TGCGCCAGCAGCCCCTCCGGACTAGCGGGAGGAGGCACAGATACGCAGTATTTT	CASSPSGLAGGGTDTQYF
TRBV7-6	TRBJ2-7	NA	NA	TGTGCCAGCAGCTTAGGGGGGACTTCCTACGAGCAGTACTTC	CASSLGGTSYEQYF
TRBV29-1	TRBJ1-1	NA	TRBD1	TGCAGCGCCCTGAGCAGGGGGTTGACTGAAGCTTTCTTT	CSALSRGLTEAFF
TRBV15	TRBJ1-2	NA	NA	TGTGCCACCAGCAGAGATACGGGGGGCTATGGCTACACCTTC	CATSRDTGGYGYTF
TRBV11-2	TRBJ2-1	few	TRBD2	TGTGCCAGCAGCCCCCGTGCCGGACTAGCGGGAAGTTACAATGAGCAGTTCTTC	CASSPRAGLAGSYNEQFF
TRBV9	TRBJ1-1	few	NA	TGTGCCAGCAGCGTGGAGGGATCGATGGAAGCTTTCTTT	CASSVEGSMEAFF
TRBV5-4	TRBJ2-1	NA	TRBD2	TGTGCCAGCAGCCGACGGACTAGCGTATACAATGAGCAGTTCTTC	CASSRRTSVYNEQFF
TRBV19	TRBJ2-3	NA	TRBD1	TGTGCCAGTACCACTACAGGGGTTGGCACAGATACGCAGTATTTT	CASTTTGVGTDTQYF
TRBV5-1	TRBJ2-7	NA	NA	TGCGCCAGCAGCTTGGAACATGTCTACGAGCAGTACTTC	CASSLEHVYEQYF
TRBV19	TRBJ1-4	NA	NA	TGTGCCAGTAGTATCGGGGGTGCGGGGTTAGGTGAAAAACTGTTTTTT	CASSIGGAGLGEKLFF
TRBV9	TRBJ1-3	NA	TRBD1	TGTGCCAGCAGCCCCACAGGGGGCGTTGGTTGGAACACCATATATTTT	CASSPTGGVGWNTIYF
TRBV25-1	TRBJ2-4	NA	TRBD1	TGTGCCAGCAGTGATCTGGGGACAGGGGGAGACATTCAGTACTTC	CASSDLGTGGDIQYF
TRBV10-3	TRBJ2-3	NA	NA	TGTGCCAGCGAAAGGGGTGGGTCTGTCGCAGATACGCAGTATTTT	CASERGGSVADTQYF
TRBV11-2	TRBJ2-7	NA	NA	TGTGCCAGCAGCTTAGAGGTTGTCACTCAATACGAGCAGTACTTC	CASSLEVVTQYEQYF
TRBV10-3	TRBJ2-6	NA	NA	TGTGCCATCAGTCCCCTAGGTCAGGACTTATCTGGGGCCAACGTCCTGACTTTC	CAISPLGQDLSGANVLTF